Shown below are 8 T cell receptor beta chains from a single sample sequenced in a study of T-cell reconstitution after alpha-beta-depleted transplantation in children. TCRbeta library construction was performed incorporating unique molecular identifiers. TCRdb analysed the PCR reads with MiXCR anew, one entry per CDR3 protein. This table holds about 180,000 distinct CDR3 sequences, more than 9.5% found once. Specimen: PBMCs, collected before TCRalphabeta/CD19-depleted stem cell transplant. These TCRs come from a boy between 2 and 10 years old with acute myeloid leukemia, due to receive a stem cell transplant.

Many counts were recorded for this clonotype. The genes are TRBV4-2 and TRBJ2-1; D is undetermined. The V and J ends lost 1 base and 6 bases respectively, with 13 bases between them. Germline V gene sequence: CDR1 LGHNA, CDR2 YNFKEQ. The CDR3 covers 15 residues. As DNA, the CDR3 is TGTGCCAGCAGCCAAGTTGTAGGCAATGCCAATGAGCAGTTCTTC. Its translation is CASSQVVGNANEQFF.

This clonotype was observed many times. V gene TRBV20-1 combines with J gene TRBJ2-1; D possibly matches TRBD1 or TRBD2 (5 bases each). Trimming took off 3 bases at V and 12 bases at J, with 15 bases between the two ends. The CDR3 is made up of 12 amino acids. Germline V gives CDR1 DFQATT, CDR2 SNEGSKA (reference sequence). The chain's CDR3 is CSASSGDQGQFF. The CDR3 bases are TGCAGTGCTAGTTCCGGGGACCAGGGGCAGTTCTTC.

This clonotype was counted at least ten times. This sequence joins TRBV12-3 or TRBV12-4 and TRBJ1-4; no clear D gene. The CDR3 has 13 amino acids. V lost 5 bases and J lost 3, with 7 bases in between. Here the CDR3 DNA reads TGTGCCAGCAGTCTTCGAGCTAATGAAAAACTGTTTTTT. Its translation: CASSLRANEKLFF.

This clonotype was seen at least ten times. The rearrangement links TRBV11-2 to TRBJ2-1, with 7 bases that match TRBD2. Germline CDR1 reads SGHAT; CDR2 reads FQNNGV. Trimming removed 1 base from V and 7 bases from J; junction bases left unmatched: 7. The length of the CDR3 is 15 residues. The CDR3 region has the DNA TGTGCCAGCAGCTTAGTACTAGCGTCTCGGAATGAGCAGTTCTTC. Amino acids: CASSLVLASRNEQFF.

In this sample, this clonotype turned up many times. The CDR3 region is CASSVRTGLGNQPQHF. The CDR3 coding sequence is TGTGCCAGCAGCGTTAGGACAGGATTAGGCAATCAGCCCCAGCATTTT. The chain has TRBV6-1 and TRBJ1-5; 7 bases fit TRBD1. After removal of 6 bases from V and 2 bases from J, the junction contained 10 bases not matched to a gene. CDR3 length: 16 residues. Germline assignment: CDR1 MNHNS and CDR2 SASEGT.

The sample holds many counts of this clonotype. The chain uses TRBV10-3 and TRBJ2-1, with D perhaps matching TRBD2 (6 bases). Germline V lookup: CDR1 ENHRY, CDR2 SYGVKD. The germline V and J ends were trimmed by 8 bases and 3 bases, with 11 bases remaining between them. The CDR3 extends over 13 amino acids. CDR3 in DNA: TGTGCCATCGGTCTAGCGAGCTACAATGAGCAGTTCTTC. Protein sequence: CAIGLASYNEQFF.

The rearrangement joins TRBV4-1 to TRBJ1-5, with D possibly being TRBD1 (5 bases). From germline, CDR1 is MGHRA and CDR2 YSYEKL. The CDR3 length is 17 residues. Trimming took 3 bases from V and 0 from J, leaving 15 bases between them. The CDR3 loop is CASSHRTGQHSNQPQHF. In DNA form, the CDR3 reads TGCGCCAGCAGCCATAGAACAGGTCAACATAGCAATCAGCCCCAGCATTTT.

This clonotype showed up many times. The CDR3 spells CASSLTPGNYGYTF. In DNA form, the CDR3 reads TGTGCCAGCAGTTTAACCCCAGGGAACTATGGCTACACCTTC. The chain employs TRBV27 and TRBJ1-2; D may be TRBD1 (5 bases). Germline-derived CDR1 and CDR2 are MNHEY and SMNVEV (reference sequence). The CDR3 is 14 amino acids. V lost 2 bases to trimming and J lost 2 bases, with 9 bases between them.